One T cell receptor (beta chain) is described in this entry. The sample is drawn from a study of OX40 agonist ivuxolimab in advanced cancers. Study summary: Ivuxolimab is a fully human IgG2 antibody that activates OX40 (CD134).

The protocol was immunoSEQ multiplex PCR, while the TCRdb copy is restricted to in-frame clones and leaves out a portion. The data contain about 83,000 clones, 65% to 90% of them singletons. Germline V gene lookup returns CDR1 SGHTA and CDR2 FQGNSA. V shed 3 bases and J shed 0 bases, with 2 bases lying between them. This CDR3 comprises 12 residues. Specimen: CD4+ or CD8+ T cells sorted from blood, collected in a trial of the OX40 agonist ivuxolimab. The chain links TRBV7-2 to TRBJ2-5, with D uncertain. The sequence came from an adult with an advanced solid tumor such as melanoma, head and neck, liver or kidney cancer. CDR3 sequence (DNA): TGTGCCAGCAGCTTGTACCAAGAGACCCAGTACTTC. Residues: CASSLYQETQYF.